Given below is one T cell receptor beta chain in context. Which antigen it targets is not known. No clone much larger than this one lies a single base away; base qualities are absent. CD8 naive samples consisted of CD45RO-negative cells that were positively selected for CCR7, yielding a CD45RA+CCR7+ population without TemRA cells. The donors were healthy, HIV-negative adults who had no recently reported acute infections or vaccinations. Only Caucasian adults living in Nashville, Tennessee, USA were represented among the donors. Blood was collected by leukapheresis, and PBMCs were isolated by Ficoll-Histopaque density gradient centrifugation and then cryopreserved in liquid nitrogen vapor phase. Analytical flow cytometry was used to check the purity and quantity of every magnetically sorted T cell population. Each sorted fraction had its genomic DNA isolated and then quantified by UV absorbance on a Nanodrop 2000c.

Using the deep immunoSEQ assay, TCR CDR3 regions were amplified from genomic DNA by multiplex PCR. Extracted genomic DNA from each cell subset was distributed evenly across all wells of several immunoSEQ 96-well plates, and each plate was treated as a replicate. For sorted subsets, around 200 ng genomic DNA, equal to approximately 30,000 T cell genomes, was loaded into each replicate PCR. Purified libraries were measured with a Qubit 3.0 fluorometer, size-checked on a Bioanalyzer 2100, and measured again with the KAPA Library Quantification kit. Every immunoSEQ 96-well plate was sequenced on a dedicated single-read 150-cycle Illumina NextSeq 550 flow cell. On the study's bioinformatics: Because the immunoSEQ output included only junctional sequences and no quality scores, the filtering could not be the same as the filtering used for full-length reads. To assign V/J genes and CDR3, sequences were annotated against IMGT germline references using PyIR, a Python wrapper for IgBLAST v1.9. Reads were removed for weak V/J assignments (E-value above 1e-6), missing CDR3, stop codons, out-of-frame junctions, or ambiguous translated residues. V3J clonotypes were defined as sequences sharing an identical inferred V gene, J gene, and CDR3 amino acid sequence. Percentage overlap between repertoires was calculated by dividing the number of shared unique clonotypes by the size of the smaller repertoire. Repertoire richness was assessed with RTK rarefaction, the Chao1 estimator, and Recon v2.1 estimates of unobserved clonotypes. Generation probabilities were computed with OLGA for all TCRbeta clonotypes obtained by the gDNA method from four donors. Drawn from immuneACCESS, this table holds only the in-frame rearrangements with V and J called that TCRdb kept. Clones are partly lost; checked studies trace under half to an unresolved V gene and leave the rest unexplained. V, J and clone size are those of that table, while D and trimming were read from the DNA. The sample table lists around 2,000,000 clones, just over 90% of them with a count of one. The top ten constitute more than 1.5% of the sample.

The CDR3 sequence holds 16 residues, the cysteine and phenylalanine included. Kept here is only the CDR3 DNA, which spans 48 bases and is read in frame from base 1. Via the germline V gene, CDR1 is MNHNS and CDR2 SASEGT. The trim is 1 base for V and 0 bases for J, with a gap of 13 bases between the germline ends. This record belongs to a study of shared clonotypes between healthy human individuals (dated by TCRdb to 2018 to 2021). About the study as a whole: The cohort comprised a couple of women and a few men aged 18 to 49 years. For each donor, CD4 naive and CD4 memory were each run on three plates, CD8 naive on two plates, and CD8 memory on one plate. To estimate repertoire size and how much clonotypes are shared between individuals, the study performed deep sequencing of blood TCR repertoires from a handful of healthy adults. To increase sequencing depth and limit assay-specific biases, different laboratories used diverse techniques to prepare libraries and sequence TCR repertoires. Between about 0.94 and 10 billion PBMCs per donor were obtained by leukapheresis. What the study reported, not specific to this receptor: Only blood was sampled, and tissue TCR repertoires likely differ from those in blood. Higher generation probabilities were observed for clonotypes shared by all four sorted-subset donors than for non-shared clonotypes. The small number of donors limited the genetic and exposure-history diversity represented. Naive subsets generally had larger estimated clonotype richness than memory subsets. When several donors were compared, the shared fraction of clonotypes was about 5% for naive CD4, around 3.5% for naive CD8, 2% to 2.5% for memory CD4, and around 0.4% for memory CD8. Based on pairwise subsampling, the degree of clonotype sharing among donors was expected to be affected by sequencing depth. Even with the large sequencing depth, rarefaction of the sorted-subset datasets indicated that sequencing was incomplete.

Recombination connected TRBV6-1 to TRBJ2-7, with TRBD1 as a weak D call on 5 bases. Specimen: naive CD8+ T cells from PBMCs. The cell subset or site label, read with the paper, signifies: CD45RA+CCR7+. The receptor comes from a man aged 18 to 35 in good health. Some clones in this sample may be carry-over from other donors' samples. The CDR3 loop reads CASSEGKTAISYEQYF. The bases read TGTGCCAGCAGTGAAGGTAAGACAGCCATCTCCTACGAGCAGTACTTC.